Listed here are 24 T cell receptor beta chains from one sample, sequenced in a study of cytomegalovirus exposure and HLA in healthy donors. A multiplex PCR was run with 60 Vbeta primers and 13 Jbeta primers. Method: immunoSEQ multiplex PCR; TCRdb's copy keeps in-frame clones and lacks some. The table includes approximately 170,000 clones, 76% detected once. Material: PBMCs. The receptors were gathered from a female donor in good health and CMV-seronegative.

The rearrangement joins TRBV6-5 to TRBJ2-7; a possible D gene is TRBD1 (7 bases). Trimming pared 5 bases from V and 0 bases from J, leaving 14 bases between. The CDR3 runs 15 residues. The germline gives CDR1 MNHEY, CDR2 SVGAGI. The CDR3 DNA sequence: TGTGCCAGCAGTCCCCGGAGGGGGCTCTCCTACGAGCAGTACTTC. Its protein product is CASSPRRGLSYEQYF.

This clone has a handful of counts. The sample contains more than one DNA sequence encoding this CDR3. This chain uses TRBV30 with TRBJ2-7; TRBD2 might be the D (5 bases). V gave up 0 bases and J gave up 4 bases, with 10 bases separating them. The length of the CDR3 is 13 residues. Germline V gene lookup returns CDR1 GTSNPN and CDR2 SVGIG (reference sequence). The CDR3 spells CAWSVGRGYEQYF. In DNA form, the CDR3 reads TGTGCCTGGAGTGTCGGACGGGGTTACGAGCAGTACTTC.

This chain joins TRBV5-4 and TRBJ2-7; a possible D gene is TRBD2 (6 bases). CDR3 length: 13 residues. The V gene lost 0 bases and the J gene lost 6 bases, with 10 bases spanning the gap. In germline, CDR1 is SGHNT, CDR2 YYREEE (reference sequence). The CDR3 here is CASSLAGGAEQYF. The CDR3 nucleotides are TGTGCCAGCAGCTTGGCCGGAGGGGCCGAGCAGTACTTC.

This clone occurred a few times. The V gene is TRBV7-3, the J gene TRBJ2-7; 10 nucleotides line up with TRBD2. The CDR3 has 16 amino acids. The V gene's germline CDR1 is SGHTA and CDR2 FQGTGA. The J segment lost 5 bases and the V segment lost 5 bases, leaving 12 bases of the junction unmatched. For the CDR3, the DNA is TGTGCCAGCAGCCCAAGCGGGAGGGGGTGGAGGAACGAGCAGTACTTC. It yields the protein CASSPSGRGWRNEQYF.

The gene calls are TRBV14 and TRBJ2-3; 7 bases are shared with TRBD2. This CDR3 is 16 amino acids long. The J segment lost 0 bases and the V segment lost 2 bases, leaving 5 bases of the junction unmatched. Germline V gene lookup returns CDR1 SGHDN and CDR2 FVKESK. DNA of the CDR3: TGTGCCAGCAGCCAACTCGGCGGGGGAAGCACAGATACGCAGTATTTT. This encodes CASSQLGGGSTDTQYF.

The chain has TRBV6-1 and TRBJ1-4, with D perhaps TRBD1 (6 bases). The CDR3 has 15 amino acids. V was clipped by 9 bases and J by 8 bases, with 22 bases between them. CDR1 is MNHNS, CDR2 SASEGT, per germline. The CDR3 coding sequence is TGTGCCAGTAATGAACCGGGACACGGCGGGGAAAAACTGTTTTTT. This encodes CASNEPGHGGEKLFF.

The gene calls are TRBV5-1 and TRBJ1-2; D is undetermined. V dropped 0 bases and J dropped 6 bases, with 9 bases sitting between them. The CDR3 is 13 amino acids. Germline V lookup: CDR1 SGHRS, CDR2 YFSETQ. The chain's CDR3 is CASSLGAPDGYTF. CDR3 bases: TGCGCCAGCAGCTTGGGGGCTCCAGATGGCTACACCTTC.

The sample holds one count of this clone. The chain combines TRBV2 with TRBJ2-7; 9 nucleotides align to TRBD1. V lost 6 bases and J lost 2; bases outside the gene matches: 8. The CDR3 length is 15 residues. The V gene's germline CDR1 is SNHLY and CDR2 FYNNEI. CDR3 in amino acids: CASRQDRGFPYEQYF. In DNA, the CDR3 is TGTGCCAGCAGACAGGACAGGGGCTTTCCCTACGAGCAGTACTTC.

The chain recombines TRBV6-5 with TRBJ1-4, with 8 bases aligning to TRBD1. With 4 bases clipped from V and 7 bases from J, the junction kept 8 bases outside the gene matches. Looked up from germline, CDR1 is MNHEY and CDR2 is SVGAGI. This CDR3 is built from 15 residues. DNA for the CDR3: TGTGCCAGCAGTTCCCCCGACAGGGGAATTGAAAAACTGTTTTTT. This codes for CASSSPDRGIEKLFF.

The rearrangement uses TRBV6-1 and TRBJ1-1, with 8 bases matching TRBD1. The germline gives CDR1 MNHNS, CDR2 SASEGT. The ends lost 6 bases at V and 4 bases at J; junction bases unmatched: 10. The CDR3 contains 15 residues. CDR3 in amino acids: CASSLIQGVGTEAFF. As DNA, the CDR3 is TGTGCCAGCAGCTTAATACAGGGGGTGGGCACTGAAGCTTTCTTT.

The V call is TRBV4-1, the J call TRBJ2-7; D might be TRBD1 (6 bases). The germline CDR1 and CDR2 sequences are MGHRA and YSYEKL. This CDR3 spans 15 amino acids. Trimming shortened V by 0 bases and J by 5 bases, and 14 bases separated the two germline ends. The CDR3 protein is CASSQDRGRENEQYF. As DNA, the CDR3 is TGCGCCAGCAGCCAAGACAGGGGAAGGGAGAACGAGCAGTACTTC.

This clone has a handful of counts. This chain connects TRBV29-1 to TRBJ2-1; a possible D gene is TRBD2 (6 bases). Trimming cost V 3 bases and J 8 bases, with 23 bases left between them. Germline-derived CDR1 and CDR2 are SQVTM and ANQGSEA. CDR3 length: 16 amino acids. CDR3 loop: CSVDGPAGPWGDEQFF. DNA of the CDR3: TGCAGCGTTGACGGACCAGCAGGGCCTTGGGGGGATGAGCAGTTCTTC.

The CDR3 sequence is CASSQGTIREETSQETQYF. For the CDR3, the DNA is TGCGCCAGCAGCCAAGGGACTATCAGGGAGGAAACCAGCCAAGAGACCCAGTACTTC. The genes are TRBV4-3 and TRBJ2-5; D perhaps matches TRBD2 (6 bases). V was cut by 1 base and J by 1 base, with 22 bases left in between. The germline V gene encodes CDR1 LGHNA and CDR2 YSLEER. This CDR3 has 19 amino acids.

This chain connects TRBV9 to TRBJ1-5, with 8 bases fitting TRBD1. V was pared by 4 bases and J by 5 bases, with 5 bases of the junction left unmatched. Germline CDR1 reads SGDLS; CDR2 reads YYNGEE. This CDR3 comprises 14 residues. The CDR3 nucleotides read TGTGCCAGCAGCCTAGGACAGGGATATCAGCCCCAGCATTTT. This codes for CASSLGQGYQPQHF.

The rearrangement links TRBV19 to TRBJ2-7; 14 nucleotides align to TRBD2. This CDR3 has 16 residues. The ends lost 3 bases at V and 3 bases at J; junction bases unmatched: 4. Germline V gene lookup returns CDR1 LNHDA and CDR2 SQIVND (reference sequence). The CDR3 DNA sequence: TGTGCCAGTAGTATCGGGACTAGCGGGAGTATCTACGAGCAGTACTTC. Its protein is CASSIGTSGSIYEQYF.

The V and J genes are TRBV6-5 and TRBJ2-3, with TRBD2 matching 8 bases. Germline-derived CDR1 and CDR2 are MNHEY and SVGAGI. CDR3 length: 15 residues. V lost 6 bases and J lost 4; bases outside the gene matches: 9. In DNA form, the CDR3 reads TGTGCCAGCAGGTCCGGGAGGGCCGGCGCAGATACGCAGTATTTT. It encodes CASRSGRAGADTQYF.

J is TRBJ2-7 and V is TRBV28, with 7 bases lining up with TRBD1. Germline V CDR1 and CDR2: MDHEN, SYDVKM. The CDR3 runs 13 residues. Germline trimming cut 5 bases from V and 6 bases from J; bases unmatched to any gene: 7. The CDR3: CASSKTGMREQYF. CDR3 DNA sequence: TGTGCCAGCAGTAAGACAGGGATGCGCGAGCAGTACTTC.

The rearrangement joins TRBV7-9 to TRBJ2-1, with D unresolved. This CDR3 contains 15 residues. V shed 5 bases and J shed 2 bases, with 13 bases lying between them. The germline CDR1 and CDR2 sequences are SEHNR and FQNEAQ (reference sequence). The DNA for the CDR3 is TGTGCCAGCAGCCCCCACTCTTCCACCTACAATGAGCAGTTCTTC. This codes for CASSPHSSTYNEQFF.

The gene calls are TRBV21-1 and TRBJ2-7; no check of the table's D call, TRBD2, against the DNA was made. TRBV21-1 is a recognized pseudogene. The CDR3 is 16 amino acids. The CDR3 sequence: CASSSHPSGSSYEQYF. The CDR3 coding sequence is TGTGCCAGCAGTTCCCACCCTAGCGGTTCCTCCTACGAGCAGTACTTC.

V gene TRBV6-1 combines with J gene TRBJ2-5; TRBD1 matches 8 bases. The CDR3 runs to 13 residues. Trimming cost V 2 bases and J 14 bases; bases outside gene matches: 10. Germline CDR1 MNHNS, CDR2 SASEGT. The CDR3 nucleotides read TGTGCCAGCAGTGAAAAGGACAGGGAAGAGGGCTACTTC. Protein sequence: CASSEKDREEGYF.

The chain employs TRBV6-5 and TRBJ2-3; 8 nucleotides agree with TRBD2. The junction had 6 bases not matched to a gene; V was cut back by 6 bases and J by 4 bases. Germline lookup yields CDR1 MNHEY and CDR2 SVGAGI. The CDR3 is 14 amino acids. As DNA, the CDR3 is TGTGCCAGCAGGGTTAGCGGGGTGGCAGATACGCAGTATTTT. Protein: CASRVSGVADTQYF.

This sequence joins TRBV27 and TRBJ1-1, with a possible D match to TRBD1 (6 bases). This CDR3 spans 15 amino acids. Trimming left V 5 bases short and J 4 bases short, with 17 bases between. CDR1 MNHEY and CDR2 SMNVEV come from the germline V gene (reference sequence). As DNA, the CDR3 is TGTGCCAGCAGTGTAACAGGGTCCATCAGCACTGAAGCTTTCTTT. Residues: CASSVTGSISTEAFF.

CDR3 region: CASSLTSGGAGSSYNEQFF. CDR3 DNA: TGCGCCAGCAGCTTGACTAGCGGGGGGGCCGGGAGCTCCTACAATGAGCAGTTCTTC. This chain uses TRBV5-1 with TRBJ2-1; 13 bases are shared with TRBD2. The CDR3 is made up of 19 amino acids. In germline, CDR1 is SGHRS, CDR2 YFSETQ. V was pared by 1 base and J by 0 bases, with 7 bases of the junction left unmatched.

This sequence joins TRBV27 and TRBJ2-7, with D maybe TRBD1 (6 bases). The CDR3 length is 15 residues. The germline gives CDR1 MNHEY, CDR2 SMNVEV (reference sequence). V was cut by 6 bases and J by 3 bases, with 18 bases left in between. The CDR3 loop reads CASSFGLQGLYEQYF. DNA for the CDR3: TGTGCCAGCAGCTTTGGCCTCCAGGGGCTCTACGAGCAGTACTTC.